These 25 T cell receptor beta chains share one sample of origin, sequenced in a study of resident and recirculating memory T cells in vitiligo. This table comes from immunoSEQ multiplex PCR, and its TCRdb copy is limited to in-frame clones, with some not included. The profile covers 65,000 to 80,000 clones, with roughly 94% appearing a single time and roughly 5% taken by the ten largest. Sequenced input: blood. These receptors were collected from a male donor with vitiligo.

The chain recombines TRBV30 with TRBJ1-4; D might be TRBD1 (6 bases). The length of the CDR3 is 14 residues. Germline-derived CDR1 and CDR2 are GTSNPN and SVGIG (reference sequence). Between the trimmed V and J ends, which lost 4 bases and 8 bases, there was a span of 17 bases. The CDR3 spells CAWTRQESSEKLFF. In DNA form, the CDR3 reads TGTGCCTGGACCCGACAGGAAAGTAGCGAAAAACTGTTTTTT.

The chain joins TRBV5-1 to TRBJ2-7; 10 positions match TRBD1. This CDR3 is built from 14 residues. Unmatched junction bases numbered 4, after V lost 4 bases and J lost 3 bases. Germline V gene lookup returns CDR1 SGHRS and CDR2 YFSETQ. CDR3 DNA sequence: TGCGCCAGCAGCGCGGACAGGGGGAACTACGAGCAGTACTTC. Protein sequence: CASSADRGNYEQYF.

The rearrangement links TRBV10-1 to TRBJ2-7; 13 bases are shared with TRBD2. Trimming took 6 bases from V and 5 from J; bases not matched to a gene: 7. CDR1 and CDR2 from the germline V gene are WNHNN and SYGVQD (reference sequence). This CDR3 has 15 residues. As DNA, the CDR3 is TGCGCCAGCAGCCCGGGACTAGCGGGATACCACGAGCAGTACTTC. Translated: CASSPGLAGYHEQYF.

The chain is built from TRBV2 and TRBJ2-3; D is unclear. This CDR3 comprises 14 residues. In germline, CDR1 is SNHLY, CDR2 FYNNEI. V shed 0 bases and J shed 4 bases, with 8 bases lying between them. CDR3 in DNA: TGTGCCAGCAGTGAAGCGCTAGGTCCAGATACGCAGTATTTT. It codes for CASSEALGPDTQYF. Full variable domain (outside the CDR3, taken from reference TRBV2 and TRBJ2-3): EPEVTQTPSHQVTQMGQEVILRCVPISNHLYFYWYRQILGQKVEFLVSFYNNEISEKSEIFDDQFSVERPDGSNFTLKIRSTKLEDSAMYFCASSEALGPDTQYFGPGTRLTVL.

This sequence joins TRBV6-6 and TRBJ2-7, with TRBD1 matching over 7 bases. The V and J ends lost 5 bases and 2 bases, in that order; junction bases with no gene match: 9. From germline, CDR1 is MNHNY and CDR2 SVGAGI (reference sequence). The length of the CDR3 is 15 residues. The CDR3 loop is CASSAPRDRAYEQYF. The CDR3 DNA reads as TGTGCCAGCAGTGCCCCCCGGGACAGAGCCTACGAGCAGTACTTC.

The chain carries TRBV12-5 and TRBJ2-5; a weak D match, TRBD1 (6 bases). From germline, CDR1 is LGHNT and CDR2 FRNRAP. V lost 7 bases to trimming and J lost 4 bases, with 10 bases between them. The CDR3 contains 12 residues. CDR3 protein: CASAGVRETQYF. CDR3 nucleotide sequence: TGTGCTAGTGCAGGGGTGAGAGAGACCCAGTACTTC.

The chain has TRBV2 and TRBJ2-3; no clear D gene. V lost 10 bases to trimming and J lost 6 bases, with 11 bases between them. The length of the CDR3 is 11 residues. In germline, CDR1 is SNHLY, CDR2 FYNNEI. The CDR3 coding sequence is TGTGCCACCTCGCTCGGGGATACGCAGTATTTT. Protein product: CATSLGDTQYF.

V and J are TRBV28 and TRBJ2-7; 8 positions agree with TRBD1. V lost 5 bases, J lost 0 bases, and 6 bases stayed unmatched. CDR1 is MDHEN, CDR2 SYDVKM, per germline. This CDR3 has 15 amino acids. CDR3: CASSPPGQDSYEQYF. For the CDR3, the DNA is TGTGCCAGCAGTCCCCCGGGACAGGACTCCTACGAGCAGTACTTC.

V gene TRBV30 combines with J gene TRBJ1-1; D gene ambiguous. Trimming removed 8 bases at V and 7 bases at J, with 14 bases between. Germline V lookup: CDR1 GTSNPN, CDR2 SVGIG (reference sequence). The CDR3 length is 11 residues. CDR3 region: CAASPQDEAFF. In nucleotides, the CDR3 is TGTGCCGCCTCACCCCAGGATGAAGCTTTCTTT.

This chain links TRBV7-9 with TRBJ2-5, with D tentatively TRBD2 (5 bases). Trimming took off 5 bases at V and 5 bases at J, with 9 bases between the two ends. The CDR3 has 12 residues. Per the germline V gene, CDR1 is SEHNR and CDR2 is FQNEAQ (reference sequence). The CDR3 DNA is TGTGCCAGCAGCCCCGAGCGGGAGACCCAGTACTTC. It yields the protein CASSPERETQYF. The variable domain in full, with the rest retrieved from reference TRBV7-9 and TRBJ2-5, is DTGVSQNPRHKITKRGQNVTFRCDPISEHNRLYWYRQTLGQGPEFLTYFQNEAQLEKSRLLSDRFSAERPKGSFSTLEIQRTEQGDSAMYLCASSPERETQYFGPGTRLLVL.

The chain combines TRBV28 with TRBJ2-5, with TRBD1 identical over 7 bases. V lost 10 bases, J lost 5 bases, and 7 bases stayed unmatched. CDR1 and CDR2 from the germline V gene are MDHEN and SYDVKM. The CDR3 is 12 residues long. The CDR3 nucleotides read TGTGCCACGAGAGGGGGCGGGGAGACCCAGTACTTC. It translates to CATRGGGETQYF.

The V gene is TRBV19, the J gene TRBJ2-4, with 9 bases lining up with TRBD1. This CDR3 comprises 15 residues. The germline V gene encodes CDR1 LNHDA and CDR2 SQIVND (reference sequence). V trimming: 3 bases; J trimming: 9 bases; junction bases outside the gene matches: 9. CDR3 region: CASSIPQGARGIQYF. The CDR3 DNA follows: TGTGCCAGTAGTATCCCACAGGGGGCCAGGGGCATTCAGTACTTC. The entire variable domain, with the rest obtained from reference TRBV19 and TRBJ2-4, is as follows: DGGITQSPKYLFRKEGQNVTLSCEQNLNHDAMYWYRQDPGQGLRLIYYSQIVNDFQKGDIAEGYSVSREKKESFPLTVTSAQKNPTAFYLCASSIPQGARGIQYFGAGTRLSVL.

CDR3 DNA sequence: TGTGCCAGCAGCGTAGTCGGGGGAGCTTACAATGAGCAGTTCTTC. It codes for CASSVVGGAYNEQFF. This rearrangement joins TRBV9 to TRBJ2-1; tentatively, D is TRBD2 (6 bases). CDR3 size: 15 residues. In germline, CDR1 is SGDLS, CDR2 YYNGEE. V dropped 0 bases and J dropped 4 bases, with 11 bases sitting between them.

As DNA, the CDR3 is TGTGCCAGTAGGCTGGACAGGGACGTTACCTATGGCTACACCTTC. Its translation: CASRLDRDVTYGYTF. J is TRBJ1-2 and V is TRBV19; 8 bases are a match to TRBD1. CDR1 LNHDA and CDR2 SQIVND come from the germline V gene (reference sequence). CDR3 length equals 15 residues. Trimming at V came to 6 bases and at J to 4 bases, leaving 10 bases not matched to a gene.

The rearrangement joins TRBV7-8 to TRBJ1-1, with D possibly TRBD1 on 5 matching bases. The germline V and J ends were trimmed by 5 bases and 4 bases, with 17 bases remaining between them. CDR3 size: 15 residues. Germline CDR1 and CDR2: SGHVS and FQNEAQ. The CDR3 sequence is CASSLGGGVGTEAFF. The CDR3 coding sequence is TGTGCCAGCAGCCTAGGTGGAGGGGTAGGCACTGAAGCTTTCTTT.

The chain links TRBV30 to TRBJ2-2; D ambiguous. Trimming removed 3 bases at V and 3 bases at J, with 5 bases between. Germline V gene data show CDR1 as GTSNPN and CDR2 as SVGIG (reference sequence). This CDR3 comprises 12 residues. CDR3 in DNA: TGTGCCTGGAGGTCGGACACCGGGGAGCTGTTTTTT. Amino acids: CAWRSDTGELFF.

The chain is built from TRBV27 and TRBJ2-1, with D maybe TRBD1 (6 bases). Deletions cut 3 bases from V and 1 base from J, with 10 bases between. The germline V gene has CDR1 MNHEY and CDR2 SMNVEV (reference sequence). There are 15 residues in the CDR3. The DNA of the CDR3 is TGTGCCAGCAGTTTTGTGGACAGTTCCTACAATGAGCAGTTCTTC. Translating gives CASSFVDSSYNEQFF.

The V call is TRBV12-5, the J call TRBJ2-7; 9 nucleotides match TRBD1. The CDR3 contains 14 residues. V shed 5 bases and J 7 bases; nucleotides not matched to a gene: 9. The germline V gene encodes CDR1 LGHNT and CDR2 FRNRAP. The CDR3 region is CASGPGQGRMEQYF. The DNA for the CDR3 is TGTGCTAGTGGTCCTGGACAGGGGAGGATGGAGCAGTACTTC.

The chain combines TRBV5-1 with TRBJ2-1; 9 bases are shared with TRBD2. V lost 6 bases and J lost 6; bases outside the gene matches: 10. This CDR3 has 15 residues. Germline V gene sequence: CDR1 SGHRS, CDR2 YFSETQ. The CDR3 here is CASNLAHSGGNEQFF. CDR3 DNA: TGCGCCAGCAACCTGGCGCATAGCGGGGGCAATGAGCAGTTCTTC.

V usage is TRBV29-1 and J usage is TRBJ2-7; TRBD1 matches 8 bases. This CDR3 region has 14 residues. The V and J ends lost 4 bases and 4 bases, in that order; junction bases with no gene match: 9. Germline CDR1 is SQVTM and CDR2 is ANQGSEA. The DNA for the CDR3 is TGCAGCGTTGGCCTACAGGGGGGAAGTTACGAGCAGTACTTC. It codes for CSVGLQGGSYEQYF.

V is TRBV7-6 and J is TRBJ1-3; a weak D match, TRBD1 (5 bases). Germline CDR1 is SGHVS and CDR2 is FNYEAQ. The CDR3 is 15 amino acids. Trimming pared 6 bases from V and 0 bases from J, leaving 12 bases between. Here the CDR3 DNA reads TGTGCCAGCAGTAGGGAGGGGATCTCTGGAAACACCATATATTTT. The encoded protein is CASSREGISGNTIYF.

This chain links TRBV6-5 with TRBJ1-1; a possible D gene is TRBD1 (6 bases). The CDR3 contains 15 residues. Trimming removed 0 bases at V and 4 bases at J, with 12 bases between. Germline values: CDR1 MNHEY, CDR2 SVGAGI. CDR3: CASSYSLQGSTEAFF. CDR3 DNA: TGTGCCAGCAGTTACTCCCTACAGGGAAGCACTGAAGCTTTCTTT.

This clone appeared once. V gene TRBV30 combines with J gene TRBJ2-3; D is perhaps TRBD1 (5 bases). This CDR3 spans 14 amino acids. CDR1 is GTSNPN and CDR2 is SVGIG in the germline V gene (reference sequence). V was shortened by 1 base and J by 0 bases, with 8 bases between the two germline ends. For the CDR3, the DNA is TGTGCCTGGAGTGCCGACAGAAGCACAGATACGCAGTATTTT. Translating gives CAWSADRSTDTQYF.

The chain couples TRBV19 to TRBJ2-7; TRBD2 matches at 13 bases. The CDR3 is made up of 17 amino acids. From germline, CDR1 is LNHDA and CDR2 SQIVND (reference sequence). The ends lost 5 bases at V and 2 bases at J; junction bases unmatched: 9. This CDR3 is CASSPAGLAGVPYEQYF. The CDR3, as DNA: TGTGCCAGTAGTCCTGCAGGACTAGCGGGAGTACCCTACGAGCAGTACTTC. The complete variable domain, with remaining parts taken from reference TRBV19 and TRBJ2-7, reads DGGITQSPKYLFRKEGQNVTLSCEQNLNHDAMYWYRQDPGQGLRLIYYSQIVNDFQKGDIAEGYSVSREKKESFPLTVTSAQKNPTAFYLCASSPAGLAGVPYEQYFGPGTRLTVT.

V gene TRBV10-3 combines with J gene TRBJ1-2; no definite D call. CDR1 and CDR2 from the germline V gene are ENHRY and SYGVKD. CDR3 length: 15 residues. Trimming stripped 4 bases from V and 0 bases from J, with 12 bases between. The DNA of the CDR3 is TGTGCCATCAGTGGGACTGGGGTTGCTAACTATGGCTACACCTTC. Translated, it gives CAISGTGVANYGYTF.